Listed below are T cell receptor beta chains from one sample, sequenced in a study of cytomegalovirus exposure and HLA in healthy donors. Repertoires were generated with immunoSEQ multiplex PCR, while TCRdb's copy carries only in-frame clones and drops some. The sample carries fewer than 350,000 clones, approximately 90% recorded once. The sample comprised PBMCs. Receptor source: a woman aged 18-29 years in good health and CMV-seronegative. Both conserved end residues are part of each CDR3. Fields, in order: V gene, clone size, D gene, J gene, CDR3 DNA, CDR3 protein. The D gene is left open where the match is weak. For some rows the clone size is stated as once, few or many, or as a class when expanded; others skip it.

TRBV6-5	NA	NA	TRBJ1-5	TGTGCCAGCCGTCGAGGGCACAATCAGCCCCAGCATTTT	CASRRGHNQPQHF
TRBV19	NA	TRBD2	TRBJ2-7	TGTGCCAGTAATGCGGCCGCGGGGGATTACGAGCAGTACTTC	CASNAAAGDYEQYF
TRBV6-1	NA	NA	TRBJ1-5	TGTGCCAGCAGTGGACTACGGTCAGGGGCCCTTTCCAATCAGCCCCAGCATTTT	CASSGLRSGALSNQPQHF
TRBV4-2	NA	NA	TRBJ1-2	TGTGCCAGCGGCAAAAGGGGGATCGATGGGGACTATGGCTACACCTTC	CASGKRGIDGDYGYTF
TRBV4-2	NA	NA	TRBJ1-1	TGTGCCAGCAGCCAATCTAGTTGGGGGGGCCCTGAAGCTTTCTTT	CASSQSSWGGPEAFF
TRBV6-5	NA	NA	TRBJ2-2	TGTGCCAGCAGTCCAGGATCCGGGGAGCTGTTTTTT	CASSPGSGELFF
TRBV19	NA	TRBD2	TRBJ2-2	TGTGCCAGTAGTGTTACTAGCGGGGGCGTTACCGGGGAGCTGTTTTTT	CASSVTSGGVTGELFF
TRBV7-9	NA	TRBD1	TRBJ2-7	TGTGCCAGCAGCCCCCCCGGGACAGTCTACGAGCAGTACTTC	CASSPPGTVYEQYF
TRBV6-6	NA	TRBD1	TRBJ2-1	TGTGCCAGCAGTTACACGACAGGGGGCAAAGACAATGAGCAGTTCTTC	CASSYTTGGKDNEQFF
TRBV18	NA	TRBD1	TRBJ1-5	TGTGCCAGCTCCACCCGGGACAGCGACAATCAGCCCCAGCATTTT	CASSTRDSDNQPQHF
TRBV5-6	few	NA	TRBJ1-6	TGTGCCAGCAGCTTGGCCGGGGATTTGGCACCCCTCCACTTT	CASSLAGDLAPLHF
TRBV5-1	once	TRBD2	TRBJ2-1	TGCGCCAGCAGCTTATGGACTAGCGGGGTCTATGAGCAGTTCTTC	CASSLWTSGVYEQFF
TRBV18	few	NA	TRBJ1-5	TGTGCCAGCTCACCATGGCGGGATCAGAGCAATCAGCCCCAGCATTTT	CASSPWRDQSNQPQHF
TRBV7-9	NA	NA	TRBJ1-2	TGTGCCATCATTATAGGGGGGGGCGCTGACTATGGCTACACCTTC	CAIIIGGGADYGYTF
TRBV30	NA	NA	TRBJ2-1	TGTGCCTGGAGTCCAGGGGTAGCCTTAAATGAGCAGTTCTTC	CAWSPGVALNEQFF
TRBV4-1	NA	NA	TRBJ2-1	TGCGCCAGCAGCCAAGGCCAGTCTAATGAGCAGTTCTTC	CASSQGQSNEQFF
TRBV6-6	NA	NA	TRBJ2-7	TGTGCCAGCAGTTACTCCTCTTCGGGGGAGCAGTACTTC	CASSYSSSGEQYF
TRBV4-1	NA	NA	TRBJ1-4	TGCGCCAGCAGCCAAGGCGGGGGGATGGGGGAAAAACTGTTTTTT	CASSQGGGMGEKLFF
TRBV7-8	NA	NA	TRBJ2-3	TGTGCCAGCAGCTTAGTATCGCGAGATACGCAGTATTTT	CASSLVSRDTQYF
TRBV6-6	NA	TRBD1	TRBJ1-2	TGTGCCACCTCCGGGACAGGGGCCAAAGATAACTATGGCTACACCTTC	CATSGTGAKDNYGYTF
TRBV7-9	NA	TRBD1	TRBJ2-1	TGTTCCAGCAGCTCGACAGGGTCCAATGAGCAGTTCTTC	CSSSSTGSNEQFF
TRBV6-1	NA	NA	TRBJ2-7	TGTGCTATGGGCGGGGGCCTCTCCTACGAGCAGTACTTC	CAMGGGLSYEQYF
TRBV18	once	TRBD1	TRBJ1-3	TGTGCCAGCTCACCAACAGGGGTAGCTGGAAACACCATATATTTT	CASSPTGVAGNTIYF
TRBV7-9	NA	TRBD2	TRBJ2-1	TGTGCCATACCGACTAGCGAGGGAAACAATGAGCAGTTCTTC	CAIPTSEGNNEQFF
TRBV5-1	few	TRBD2	TRBJ2-5	TGCGCCAGCACCCCCTGGACTAGCGGAACAGGGACCCAGTACTTC	CASTPWTSGTGTQYF
TRBV30	NA	TRBD1	TRBJ1-2	TGTGCCTACGCCGGGACAGGGAACTATGGCTACACCTTC	CAYAGTGNYGYTF
TRBV29-1	NA	TRBD1	TRBJ1-1	TGCAGCGGGGGACAGGGGGACACTGAAGCTTTCTTT	CSGGQGDTEAFF
TRBV10-3	NA	NA	TRBJ2-2	TGTGCCATCACGGAGGGGGAGGGGCTTGGCACCGGGGAGCTGTTTTTT	CAITEGEGLGTGELFF
TRBV7-9	NA	NA	TRBJ2-7	TGTGCCAGCAGCCCCTCAGGCAGGGCCTCCTACGAGCAGTACTTC	CASSPSGRASYEQYF
TRBV4-2	NA	TRBD2	TRBJ2-2	TGTGCCAGCAGCCCTCGACTTTCTAGCGGGGGGGCGAACGGGGAGCTGTTTTTT	CASSPRLSSGGANGELFF
TRBV6-1	NA	TRBD2	TRBJ2-3	TGTGCCAGCAGTGAAGGAGCGGGGGTTAGAGATACGCAGTATTTT	CASSEGAGVRDTQYF
TRBV5-1	NA	NA	TRBJ1-4	TGCGCCAGCAGCGTACAGGGACTAAATGAAAAACTGTTTTTT	CASSVQGLNEKLFF
TRBV11-2	NA	TRBD2	TRBJ2-3	TGTGCCAGCAGCGCTCGGACTAGCGGGGGACTAGATACGCAGTATTTT	CASSARTSGGLDTQYF